This TCR beta chain was retrieved from a study of shared clonotypes between healthy human individuals. The assay was run at deep level. The table came from immunoSEQ multiplex PCR; TCRdb's copy has only in-frame clones and leaves some out. The sample holds about 2.1 million clones; over 85% are singletons and the top ten take 1.5% to 2%. The V gene end was trimmed by 1 base and the J gene end by 3 bases; junction bases not matched to a gene: 3. Per the germline V gene, CDR1 is SGHTA and CDR2 is FQGTGA. This CDR3 contains 16 residues. The naive CD8 fraction comprised CD45RO-negative cells positively selected for CCR7 and excluded terminally differentiated effector memory CD45RA+ cells.

This sequence originates from a man aged 18-30 years in good health. Some clones in this sample may be carry-over from other donors' samples. The sample consisted of naive CD8+ T cells from PBMCs. This chain links TRBV7-3 with TRBJ2-2; 9 nucleotides align to TRBD1. In DNA form, the CDR3 reads TGTGCCAGCAGCTTAATGGGACAGGGTGACACCGGGGAGCTGTTTTTT. The encoded protein is CASSLMGQGDTGELFF.